The 18 T cell receptor beta chains listed next were all sequenced from one sample in a study of pediatric ulcerative colitis. Profiling relied on immunoSEQ multiplex PCR, and the TCRdb table lists in-frame clones only, not all of them. The data hold fewer than 45,000 clones, with around four fifths observed a single time. The sequenced material came from blood. All receptors come from a girl aged 5-17 years with moderate ulcerative colitis.

The V call is TRBV7-2, the J call TRBJ2-3, with 8 positions matching TRBD2. J was trimmed by 0 bases and V by 2 bases; bases with no gene match: 7. This CDR3 has 17 residues. Germline V gives CDR1 SGHTA, CDR2 FQGNSA. The DNA of the CDR3 is TGTGCCAGCAGCTTACTAACTAGCGGAACTAGCACAGATACGCAGTATTTT. Translated: CASSLLTSGTSTDTQYF. Full variable domain (missing parts from reference TRBV7-2 and TRBJ2-3): GAGVSQSPSNKVTEKGKDVELRCDPISGHTALYWYRQSLGQGLEFLIYFQGNSAPDKSGLPSDRFSAERTGGSVSTLTIQRTQQEDSAVYLCASSLLTSGTSTDTQYFGPGTRLTVL.

The CDR3 coding sequence is TGTGCCAGCAGCTTAGATTATATACAAGAGACCCAGTACTTC. Protein sequence: CASSLDYIQETQYF. The V and J genes are TRBV11-2 and TRBJ2-5; D unresolved. The V end was cut by 0 bases, the J end by 2 bases, with 7 bases between. The germline gives CDR1 SGHAT, CDR2 FQNNGV. The CDR3 consists of 14 residues.

The sample holds a few counts of this clone. The chain carries TRBV13 and TRBJ1-5; D ambiguous. V was shortened by 0 bases and J by 6 bases, with 3 bases between the two germline ends. CDR3 length: 12 amino acids. Germline V lookup: CDR1 PRHDT, CDR2 FYEKMQ (reference sequence). The CDR3 DNA reads TGTGCCAGCAGCTTAGGCGGTCAGCCCCAGCATTTT. Its translation is CASSLGGQPQHF. Supplemented by reference TRBV13 and TRBJ1-5, the full variable domain reads AAGVIQSPRHLIKEKRETATLKCYPIPRHDTVYWYQQGPGQDPQFLISFYEKMQSDKGSIPDRFSAQQFSDYHSELNMSSLELGDSALYFCASSLGGQPQHFGDGTRLSIL.

CDR3 protein: CAREPSGNQPQHF. The CDR3 DNA reads as TGCGCCAGAGAGCCCTCGGGGAATCAGCCCCAGCATTTT. This chain connects TRBV5-1 to TRBJ1-5; no clear D gene. This CDR3 has 13 residues. Trimming took off 8 bases at V and 4 bases at J, with 13 bases between the two ends. Germline V gene data show CDR1 as SGHRS and CDR2 as YFSETQ.

The chain employs TRBV7-8 and TRBJ2-3, with TRBD1 matching over 8 bases. With V trimmed by 1 base and J by 0 bases, 6 bases remained unmatched. The CDR3 length is 17 residues. Germline values: CDR1 SGHVS, CDR2 FQNEAQ. The DNA of the CDR3 is TGTGCCAGCAGCTTAGGTTTCAGGGGGCAGAGCACAGATACGCAGTATTTT. It encodes CASSLGFRGQSTDTQYF.

The chain couples TRBV30 to TRBJ1-5; D unresolved. The V gene lost 1 base and the J gene lost 0 bases, with 19 bases spanning the gap. The CDR3 is 18 residues long. In germline, CDR1 is GTSNPN, CDR2 SVGIG (reference sequence). Here the CDR3 reads CAWSDSGRLPYSNQPQHF. CDR3 coding DNA: TGTGCCTGGAGTGACTCCGGACGGTTACCTTATAGCAATCAGCCCCAGCATTTT. Using reference TRBV30 and TRBJ1-5 for the parts outside the CDR3, the full variable domain is SQTIHQWPATLVQPVGSPLSLECTVEGTSNPNLYWYRQAAGRGLQLLFYSVGIGQISSEVPQNLSASRPQDRQFILSSKKLLLSDSGFYLCAWSDSGRLPYSNQPQHFGDGTRLSIL.

The genes are TRBV28 and TRBJ2-2; D might be TRBD2 (6 bases). Trimming shortened V by 4 bases and J by 3 bases, and 15 bases separated the two germline ends. This CDR3 has 16 residues. CDR1 MDHEN and CDR2 SYDVKM come from the germline V gene. This CDR3 reads CASSSPEEGDTGELFF. The CDR3 bases are TGTGCCAGCAGTTCCCCGGAGGAGGGAGACACCGGGGAGCTGTTTTTT.

This clone has just a few counts. V usage is TRBV29-1 and J usage is TRBJ1-1, with D uncertain. The V gene's germline CDR1 is SQVTM and CDR2 ANQGSEA. This CDR3 has 12 residues. V was shortened by 5 bases and J by 4 bases, with 11 bases between the two germline ends. The CDR3 region is CSVYMGITEAFF. Here the CDR3 DNA reads TGCAGCGTTTATATGGGGATCACTGAAGCTTTCTTT.

A few counts support this clone. The rearrangement joins TRBV19 to TRBJ1-2; 11 bases are shared with TRBD1. There are 15 residues in the CDR3. The J segment lost 2 bases and the V segment lost 5 bases, leaving 4 bases of the junction unmatched. Germline CDR1 and CDR2: LNHDA and SQIVND (reference sequence). The CDR3: CASSQDRGQNYGYTF. The CDR3 DNA follows: TGTGCCAGTAGTCAGGACAGGGGGCAAAACTATGGCTACACCTTC. Combining the CDR3 with reference TRBV19 and TRBJ1-2 gives the whole variable domain DGGITQSPKYLFRKEGQNVTLSCEQNLNHDAMYWYRQDPGQGLRLIYYSQIVNDFQKGDIAEGYSVSREKKESFPLTVTSAQKNPTAFYLCASSQDRGQNYGYTFGSGTRLTVV.

The chain couples TRBV5-1 to TRBJ2-7, with TRBD1 matching over 8 bases. CDR1 is SGHRS, CDR2 YFSETQ, per germline. The V and J ends lost 3 bases and 2 bases, in that order; junction bases with no gene match: 4. The CDR3 extends over 14 amino acids. Here the CDR3 reads CASSSWTGPYEQYF. As DNA, the CDR3 is TGCGCCAGCAGCTCATGGACAGGGCCCTACGAGCAGTACTTC.

This clone was observed a single time. This chain connects TRBV29-1 to TRBJ2-1; D possibly corresponds to TRBD2 (5 bases). In germline, CDR1 is SQVTM, CDR2 ANQGSEA. V lost 7 bases and J lost 0, with 10 bases in between. The CDR3 is made up of 13 amino acids. The CDR3 here is CSAEAVSYNEQFF. For the CDR3, the DNA is TGCAGCGCGGAAGCGGTCTCCTACAATGAGCAGTTCTTC.

This chain uses TRBV6-1 with TRBJ2-7; TRBD1 might be the D (5 bases). Trimming took off 8 bases at V and 9 bases at J, with 20 bases between the two ends. Germline lookup yields CDR1 MNHNS and CDR2 SASEGT. This CDR3 contains 13 residues. In DNA, the CDR3 is TGTGCCAGCGGTACAGGTCCTGAGTTCTGGCAGTACTTC. Protein sequence: CASGTGPEFWQYF.

The rearrangement links TRBV5-1 to TRBJ2-7, with D perhaps TRBD2 (5 bases). V gave up 5 bases and J gave up 6 bases, with 15 bases separating them. The germline CDR1 and CDR2 sequences are SGHRS and YFSETQ. The CDR3 is made up of 13 amino acids. This CDR3 is CASSTEASPEQYF. Written as DNA, the CDR3 is TGCGCCAGCAGTACGGAGGCCAGCCCCGAGCAGTACTTC.

This clone was seen a handful of times. The germline gene is not matched at one end of the junction; a read error may be the cause. J is TRBJ1-1 and V is TRBV29-1; perhaps TRBD1 as D (6 bases). The CDR3 is 8 amino acids. Germline V gene data show CDR1 as SQVTM and CDR2 as ANQGSEA. The CDR3 DNA is TGCAGCGTCTATCCAGGGGATTTT. Translated, it gives CSVYPGDF.

This clone occurred a few times. The V and J genes are TRBV4-1 and TRBJ1-5, with no clear D. V was cut by 4 bases and J by 4 bases, with 11 bases left in between. Germline lookup yields CDR1 MGHRA and CDR2 YSYEKL. The CDR3 spans 14 residues. CDR3 in amino acids: CASSPETGNQPQHF. As DNA, the CDR3 is TGCGCCAGCAGCCCCGAAACCGGGAATCAGCCCCAGCATTTT.

The chain recombines TRBV4-1 with TRBJ2-3, with 7 positions matching TRBD1. The CDR3 extends over 15 amino acids. Germline trimming cut 1 base from V and 9 bases from J; bases unmatched to any gene: 10. CDR1 MGHRA and CDR2 YSYEKL come from the germline V gene. The CDR3 region is CASSQVGTVDLTQYF. DNA for the CDR3: TGCGCCAGCAGCCAAGTCGGGACAGTGGATCTAACGCAGTATTTT.

The chain carries TRBV29-1 and TRBJ2-3; D unclear. The CDR3 covers 15 residues. Germline CDR1 and CDR2: SQVTM and ANQGSEA. V lost 2 bases and J lost 4, with 16 bases in between. As DNA, the CDR3 is TGCAGCGTTGAACAGAGCATCTCGGTTGCAGATACGCAGTATTTT. This sequence encodes CSVEQSISVADTQYF.

The CDR3 here is CASSSASGISYEQYF. The CDR3 DNA follows: TGTGCCAGCAGCAGCGCTAGCGGGATCTCTTACGAGCAGTACTTC. The rearrangement joins TRBV28 to TRBJ2-7; the match to TRBD2 covers 9 bases. CDR3 length: 15 residues. Germline loops: CDR1 MDHEN, CDR2 SYDVKM. With V trimmed by 6 bases and J by 4 bases, 10 bases remained unmatched.